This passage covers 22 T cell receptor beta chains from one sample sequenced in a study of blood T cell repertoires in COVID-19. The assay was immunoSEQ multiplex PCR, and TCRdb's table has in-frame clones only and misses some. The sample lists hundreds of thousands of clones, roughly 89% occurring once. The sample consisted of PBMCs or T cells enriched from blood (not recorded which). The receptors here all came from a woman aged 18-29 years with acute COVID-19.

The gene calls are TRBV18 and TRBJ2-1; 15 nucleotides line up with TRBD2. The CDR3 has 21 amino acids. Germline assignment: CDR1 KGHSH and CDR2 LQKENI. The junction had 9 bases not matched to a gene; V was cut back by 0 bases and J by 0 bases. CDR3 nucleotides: TGTGCCAGCTCACCACCGAGGGGGACTAGCGGGAGGCTTGGCTCCTACAATGAGCAGTTCTTC. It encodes CASSPPRGTSGRLGSYNEQFF.

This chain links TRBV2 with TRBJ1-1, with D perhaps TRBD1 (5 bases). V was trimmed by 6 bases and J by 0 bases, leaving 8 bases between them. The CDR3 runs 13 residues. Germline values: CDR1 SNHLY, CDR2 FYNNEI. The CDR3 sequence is CASRTDMNTEAFF. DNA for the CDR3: TGTGCCAGCAGGACAGACATGAACACTGAAGCTTTCTTT.

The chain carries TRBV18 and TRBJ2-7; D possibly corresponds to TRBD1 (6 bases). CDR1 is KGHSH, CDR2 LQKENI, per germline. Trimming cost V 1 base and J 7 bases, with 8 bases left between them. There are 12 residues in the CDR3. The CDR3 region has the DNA TGTGCCAGCTCACCACGGCAGGGGGAGCAGTACTTC. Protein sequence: CASSPRQGEQYF. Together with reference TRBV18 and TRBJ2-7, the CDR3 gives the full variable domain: NAGVMQNPRHLVRRRGQEARLRCSPMKGHSHVYWYRQLPEEGLKFMVYLQKENIIDESGMPKERFSAEFPKEGPSILRIQQVVRGDSAAYFCASSPRQGEQYFGPGTRLTVT.

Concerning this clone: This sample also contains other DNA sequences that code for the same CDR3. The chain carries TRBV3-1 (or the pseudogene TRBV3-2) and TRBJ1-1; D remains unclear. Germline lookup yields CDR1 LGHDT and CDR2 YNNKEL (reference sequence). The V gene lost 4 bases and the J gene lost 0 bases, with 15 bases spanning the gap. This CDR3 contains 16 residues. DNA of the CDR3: TGTGCCAGCAGCCTTGGGCAGGCCCCTATGAACACTGAAGCTTTCTTT. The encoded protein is CASSLGQAPMNTEAFF.

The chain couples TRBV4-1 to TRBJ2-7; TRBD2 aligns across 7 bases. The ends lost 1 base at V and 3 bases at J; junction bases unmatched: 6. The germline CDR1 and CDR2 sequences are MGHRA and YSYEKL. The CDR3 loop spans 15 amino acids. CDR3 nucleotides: TGCGCCAGCAGCCAAGTGGAGCGGGGAGACTACGAGCAGTACTTC. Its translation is CASSQVERGDYEQYF.

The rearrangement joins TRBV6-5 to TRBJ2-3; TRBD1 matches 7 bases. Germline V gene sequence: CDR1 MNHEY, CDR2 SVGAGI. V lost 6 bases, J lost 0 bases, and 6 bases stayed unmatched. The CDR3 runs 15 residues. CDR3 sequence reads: CASSRDRASTDTQYF. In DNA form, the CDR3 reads TGTGCCAGCAGCAGAGACAGGGCAAGCACAGATACGCAGTATTTT.

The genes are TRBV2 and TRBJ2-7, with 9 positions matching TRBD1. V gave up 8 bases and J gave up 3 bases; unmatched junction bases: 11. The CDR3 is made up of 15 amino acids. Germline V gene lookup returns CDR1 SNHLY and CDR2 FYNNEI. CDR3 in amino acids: CASSRTGTGNYEQYF. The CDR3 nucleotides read TGTGCCAGCTCACGAACCGGGACAGGGAACTACGAGCAGTACTTC.

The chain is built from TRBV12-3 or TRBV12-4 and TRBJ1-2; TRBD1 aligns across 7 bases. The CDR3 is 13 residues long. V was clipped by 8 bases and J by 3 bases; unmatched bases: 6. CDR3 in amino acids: CASLDRPDYGYTF. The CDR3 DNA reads TGTGCCAGCCTGGACAGGCCCGACTATGGCTACACCTTC.

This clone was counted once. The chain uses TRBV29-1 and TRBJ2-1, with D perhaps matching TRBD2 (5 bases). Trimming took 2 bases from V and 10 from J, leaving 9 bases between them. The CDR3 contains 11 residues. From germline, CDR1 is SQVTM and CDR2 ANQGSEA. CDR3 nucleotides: TGCAGCGTTGAATTGTGGGAGGAGCAGTTCTTC. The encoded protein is CSVELWEEQFF.

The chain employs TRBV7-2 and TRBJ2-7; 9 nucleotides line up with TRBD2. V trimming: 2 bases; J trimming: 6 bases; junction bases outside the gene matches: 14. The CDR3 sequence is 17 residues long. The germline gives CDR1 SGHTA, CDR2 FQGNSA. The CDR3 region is CASSLTQPGLARSEQYF. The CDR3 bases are TGTGCCAGCAGCTTAACCCAACCGGGACTAGCACGGTCCGAGCAGTACTTC.

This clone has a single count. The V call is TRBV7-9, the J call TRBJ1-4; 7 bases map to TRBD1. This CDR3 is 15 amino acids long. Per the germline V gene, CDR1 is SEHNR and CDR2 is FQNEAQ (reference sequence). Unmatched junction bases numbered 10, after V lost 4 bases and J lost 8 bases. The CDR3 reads CASSSRGVSIEKLFF. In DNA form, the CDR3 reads TGTGCCAGCAGCTCCAGGGGGGTGTCGATAGAAAAACTGTTTTTT. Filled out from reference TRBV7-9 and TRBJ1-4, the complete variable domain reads DTGVSQNPRHKITKRGQNVTFRCDPISEHNRLYWYRQTLGQGPEFLTYFQNEAQLEKSRLLSDRFSAERPKGSFSTLEIQRTEQGDSAMYLCASSSRGVSIEKLFFGSGTQLSVL.

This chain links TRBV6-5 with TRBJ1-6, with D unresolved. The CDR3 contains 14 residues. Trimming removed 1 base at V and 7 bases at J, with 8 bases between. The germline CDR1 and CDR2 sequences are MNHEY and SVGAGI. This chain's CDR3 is CASSYYSGNSPLHF. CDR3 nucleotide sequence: TGTGCCAGCAGTTACTACAGTGGGAATTCACCCCTCCACTTT.

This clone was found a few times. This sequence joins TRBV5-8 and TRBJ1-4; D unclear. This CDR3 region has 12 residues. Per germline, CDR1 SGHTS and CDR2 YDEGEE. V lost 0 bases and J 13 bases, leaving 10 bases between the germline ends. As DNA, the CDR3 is TGTGCCAGCAGCTTGGGGCGACAAGGACTGTTTTTT. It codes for CASSLGRQGLFF.

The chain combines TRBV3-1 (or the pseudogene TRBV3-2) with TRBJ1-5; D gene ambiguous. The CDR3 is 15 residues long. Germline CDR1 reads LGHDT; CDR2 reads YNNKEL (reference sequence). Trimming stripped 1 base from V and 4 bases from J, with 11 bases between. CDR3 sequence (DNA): TGTGCCAGCAGCCAAGGGTTGACACCTAATCAGCCCCAGCATTTT. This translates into CASSQGLTPNQPQHF.

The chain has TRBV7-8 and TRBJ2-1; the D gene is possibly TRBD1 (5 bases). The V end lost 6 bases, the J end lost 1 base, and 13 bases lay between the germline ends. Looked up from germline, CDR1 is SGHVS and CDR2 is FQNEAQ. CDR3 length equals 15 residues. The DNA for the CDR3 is TGTGCCAGCAGTCGCTCCCAGGGATCCTACAATGAGCAGTTCTTC. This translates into CASSRSQGSYNEQFF.

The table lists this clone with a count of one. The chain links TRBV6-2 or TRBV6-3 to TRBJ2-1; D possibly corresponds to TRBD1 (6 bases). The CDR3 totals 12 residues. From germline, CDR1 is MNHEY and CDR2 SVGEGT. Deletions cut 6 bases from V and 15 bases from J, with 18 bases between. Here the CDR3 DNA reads TGTGCCAGCAGCCCCCCACAGGGTTCAGGGTTCTTC. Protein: CASSPPQGSGFF.

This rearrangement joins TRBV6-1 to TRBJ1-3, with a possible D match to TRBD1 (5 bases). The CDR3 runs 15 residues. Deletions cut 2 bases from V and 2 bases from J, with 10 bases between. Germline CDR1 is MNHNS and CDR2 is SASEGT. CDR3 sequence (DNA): TGTGCCAGCAGTGAAAGTTGGGGGGCTGGAAACACCATATATTTT. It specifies CASSESWGAGNTIYF.

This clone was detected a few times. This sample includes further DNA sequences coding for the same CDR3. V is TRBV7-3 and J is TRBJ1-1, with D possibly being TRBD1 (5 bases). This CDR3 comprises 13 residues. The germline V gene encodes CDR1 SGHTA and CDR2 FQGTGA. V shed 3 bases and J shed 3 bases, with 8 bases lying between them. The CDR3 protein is CASSFGGDTEAFF. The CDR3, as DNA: TGTGCCAGCAGCTTTGGAGGGGACACTGAAGCTTTCTTT.

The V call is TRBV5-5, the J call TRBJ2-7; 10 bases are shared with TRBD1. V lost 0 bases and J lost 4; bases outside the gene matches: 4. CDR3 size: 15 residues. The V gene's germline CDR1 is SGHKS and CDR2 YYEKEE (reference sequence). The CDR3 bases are TGTGCCAGCAGCTTGGGCGGGACAGGGGTTTACGAGCAGTACTTC. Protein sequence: CASSLGGTGVYEQYF.

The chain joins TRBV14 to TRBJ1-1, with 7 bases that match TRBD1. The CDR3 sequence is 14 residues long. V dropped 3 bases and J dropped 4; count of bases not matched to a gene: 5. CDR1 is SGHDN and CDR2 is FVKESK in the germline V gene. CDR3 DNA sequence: TGTGCCAGCAGCCAGCCACAGGGGATCACTGAAGCTTTCTTT. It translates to CASSQPQGITEAFF.

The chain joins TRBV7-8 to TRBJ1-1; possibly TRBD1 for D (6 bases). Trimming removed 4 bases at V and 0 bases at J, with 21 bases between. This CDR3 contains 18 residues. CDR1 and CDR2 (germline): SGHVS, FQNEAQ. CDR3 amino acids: CASSYLGGRPLMNTEAFF. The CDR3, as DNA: TGTGCCAGCAGCTACCTGGGGGGGCGTCCATTAATGAACACTGAAGCTTTCTTT.

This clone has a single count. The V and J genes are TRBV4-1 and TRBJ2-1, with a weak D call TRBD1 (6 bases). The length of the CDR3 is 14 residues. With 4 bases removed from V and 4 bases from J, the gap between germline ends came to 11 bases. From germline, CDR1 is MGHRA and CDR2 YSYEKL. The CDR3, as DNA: TGCGCCAGCAGCCCCAGACAGGTATACAATGAGCAGTTCTTC. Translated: CASSPRQVYNEQFF.